These 20 T cell receptor beta chains share one sample of origin, sequenced in a study of identical twins. Using its own MiXCR run on the 5' RACE reads, TCRdb lists one record per CDR3 protein. The data show more than 650,000 distinct CDR3 sequences, with 5.5% to 6.5% seen just once and approximately 1.6% held by the top ten. Sequenced sample: naive T cells sorted from blood. Source of these receptors: a man younger than 35 in good health.

In this sample, this clonotype turned up many times. The rearrangement joins TRBV29-1 to TRBJ2-6; D is undetermined. The CDR3 spans 13 residues. Trimming took 4 bases from V and 0 from J, leaving 4 bases between them. Germline V gene lookup returns CDR1 SQVTM and CDR2 ANQGSEA. The CDR3 spells CSVGSSGANVLTF. DNA of the CDR3: TGCAGCGTTGGGAGCTCTGGGGCCAACGTCCTGACTTTC.

This clonotype appeared a few times. The gene calls are TRBV7-9 and TRBJ2-2; D ambiguous. V was cut by 5 bases and J by 6 bases, with 13 bases left in between. The CDR3 extends over 14 amino acids. From germline, CDR1 is SEHNR and CDR2 FQNEAQ (reference sequence). The CDR3 coding sequence is TGTGCCAGCAGCCCCTACCCCTCGGCCGGGGAGCTGTTTTTT. Its protein product is CASSPYPSAGELFF.

This clonotype occurred a few times. The chain is built from TRBV24-1 and TRBJ2-1; no reliable D call. The length of the CDR3 is 16 residues. Germline CDR1 is KGHDR and CDR2 is SFDVKD. The ends were cut back, 4 bases at V and 0 bases at J, with 12 bases in the middle. CDR3 in amino acids: CATSDATGHSYNEQFF. The CDR3 coding sequence is TGTGCCACCAGTGACGCGACTGGCCACTCCTACAATGAGCAGTTCTTC.

The V call is TRBV6-2 or TRBV6-3, the J call TRBJ1-2; the D gene is possibly TRBD1 (6 bases). Per germline, CDR1 MNHEY and CDR2 SVGEGT. Trimming took off 2 bases at V and 14 bases at J, with 15 bases between the two ends. The CDR3 is 12 amino acids. The CDR3 region is CASSYRDTFGTF. The DNA of the CDR3 is TGTGCCAGCAGTTACAGGGACACCTTCGGTACCTTC.

The sample holds a few counts of this clonotype. The chain has TRBV4-1 and TRBJ2-7; the D is unclear. The CDR3 sequence is 12 residues long. Between the trimmed V and J ends, which lost 0 bases and 12 bases, there was a span of 12 bases. The V gene's germline CDR1 is MGHRA and CDR2 YSYEKL. CDR3 in DNA: TGCGCCAGCAGCCAAGATGGGCAGAGGCTGTACTTC. Translation gives CASSQDGQRLYF.

This clonotype was observed at least ten times. The chain couples TRBV18 to TRBJ1-5; 8 positions agree with TRBD1. CDR1 is KGHSH and CDR2 is LQKENI in the germline V gene. The CDR3 covers 16 residues. Losses at the gene ends were 4 bases for V and 0 bases for J; bases not matched to a gene: 5. CDR3 in amino acids: CASSLTGEGSNQPQHF. In DNA form, the CDR3 reads TGTGCCAGCTCACTGACAGGGGAGGGTAGCAATCAGCCCCAGCATTTT.

This clonotype came up many times. V gene TRBV29-1 combines with J gene TRBJ2-3; no firm D call. Germline-derived CDR1 and CDR2 are SQVTM and ANQGSEA. CDR3 length: 12 amino acids. Deletions cut 4 bases from V and 4 bases from J, with 9 bases between. The CDR3 region is CSVGVEADTQYF. CDR3 DNA: TGCAGCGTTGGAGTTGAAGCAGATACGCAGTATTTT.

This clonotype was detected many times. The chain couples TRBV10-3 to TRBJ2-1; perhaps TRBD1 as D (5 bases). The CDR3 has 14 amino acids. Trimming stripped 8 bases from V and 2 bases from J, with 13 bases between. Per the germline V gene, CDR1 is ENHRY and CDR2 is SYGVKD. The CDR3, as DNA: TGTGCCATCCTACAGGAGTCCCCCTACAATGAGCAGTTCTTC. This sequence encodes CAILQESPYNEQFF.

The CDR3 loop reads CASSPPASGYYNEQFF. The CDR3 DNA is TGTGCCAGCTCACCACCGGCTAGCGGGTACTACAATGAGCAGTTCTTC. This rearrangement joins TRBV18 to TRBJ2-1, with 8 bases that match TRBD2. This CDR3 has 16 amino acids. V trimming: 0 bases; J trimming: 3 bases; junction bases outside the gene matches: 4. Germline lookup yields CDR1 KGHSH and CDR2 LQKENI.

The gene calls are TRBV20-1 and TRBJ2-5, with D unresolved. CDR1 is DFQATT, CDR2 SNEGSKA, per germline (reference sequence). Trimming shortened V by 2 bases and J by 0 bases, and 4 bases separated the two germline ends. The CDR3 is 12 amino acids. The DNA of the CDR3 is TGCAGTGCTAGAAAGGACCAAGAGACCCAGTACTTC. Translating gives CSARKDQETQYF.

This clonotype showed up many times. The J gene is TRBJ2-7, the V gene TRBV28; 10 bases match TRBD2. V was pared by 5 bases and J by 5 bases, with 0 bases of the junction left unmatched. This CDR3 has 12 residues. Germline CDR1 and CDR2: MDHEN and SYDVKM. This CDR3 is CASSGLADEQYF. The CDR3 DNA follows: TGTGCCAGCAGTGGACTAGCGGACGAGCAGTACTTC.

In its sample, this clonotype was seen a few times. The chain uses TRBV20-1 and TRBJ2-3, with 10 nucleotides matching TRBD2. The germline gives CDR1 DFQATT, CDR2 SNEGSKA (reference sequence). The junction had 3 bases not matched to a gene; V was cut back by 6 bases and J by 0 bases. The CDR3 loop spans 14 amino acids. The CDR3 DNA reads as TGCAGTGCCAAACTAGCGGGGAGCACAGATACGCAGTATTTT. It yields the protein CSAKLAGSTDTQYF.

This rearrangement joins TRBV3-1 to TRBJ2-4; the match to TRBD2 covers 9 bases. The V segment lost 1 base and the J segment 7 bases; nucleotides outside the gene matches: 11. In germline, CDR1 is LGHDT, CDR2 YNNKEL (reference sequence). This CDR3 has 17 amino acids. CDR3: CASSQVPVGTSFNIQYF. CDR3 coding DNA: TGTGCCAGCAGCCAAGTCCCCGTGGGGACTAGCTTCAACATTCAGTACTTC.

The chain combines TRBV9 with TRBJ2-1; 10 bases match TRBD2. Trimming at V came to 4 bases and at J to 9 bases, leaving 7 bases not matched to a gene. Germline assignment: CDR1 SGDLS and CDR2 YYNGEE. The CDR3 spans 14 residues. Here the CDR3 reads CASSSELAGGEQFF. For the CDR3, the DNA is TGTGCCAGCAGCTCAGAATTAGCGGGGGGTGAGCAGTTCTTC.

This clonotype was observed a few times. The chain employs TRBV20-1 and TRBJ2-5, with D tentatively TRBD1 or TRBD2 (5 bases each). The CDR3 is 15 residues long. Germline values: CDR1 DFQATT, CDR2 SNEGSKA (reference sequence). V lost 6 bases, J lost 5 bases, and 22 bases lay in between. DNA of the CDR3: TGCAGTGCGTCGGGAATGGGGCAGGGCAAGGAGACCCAGTACTTC. This translates into CSASGMGQGKETQYF.

This clonotype was observed many times. This chain uses TRBV12-3 or TRBV12-4 with TRBJ1-2, with D uncertain. V lost 6 bases, J lost 12 bases, and 14 bases lay in between. The CDR3 loop spans 11 amino acids. CDR3 sequence (DNA): TGTGCCAGCAGCTTTGGACGGAGCCACACCTTC. Translation gives CASSFGRSHTF.

There are a few counts of this clonotype. This chain joins TRBV4-1 and TRBJ1-1; the match to TRBD1 covers 8 bases. Losses at the gene ends were 3 bases for V and 4 bases for J; bases not matched to a gene: 4. In germline, CDR1 is MGHRA, CDR2 YSYEKL. The CDR3 has 14 amino acids. The CDR3 DNA reads TGCGCCAGCAGCCACGGACAGGGAAGCACTGAAGCTTTCTTT. Its protein product is CASSHGQGSTEAFF.

This clonotype turned up a few times. This chain joins TRBV6-5 and TRBJ2-7, with 7 bases aligning to TRBD1. Per germline, CDR1 MNHEY and CDR2 SVGAGI. The V gene end was trimmed by 2 bases and the J gene end by 1 base; junction bases not matched to a gene: 2. The CDR3 length is 14 residues. The chain's CDR3 is CASSYEGASYEQYF. The CDR3 DNA is TGTGCCAGCAGTTACGAGGGGGCTTCCTACGAGCAGTACTTC.

The chain is built from TRBV28 and TRBJ1-5; unclear D gene. The CDR3 consists of 12 residues. Trimming removed 8 bases from V and 3 bases from J, with 8 bases in between. From germline, CDR1 is MDHEN and CDR2 SYDVKM. The chain's CDR3 is CASGPVNQPQHF. CDR3 coding DNA: TGTGCCAGCGGACCTGTCAATCAGCCCCAGCATTTT.

This clonotype was observed a few times. The J gene is TRBJ2-5, the V gene TRBV4-3, with 10 positions matching TRBD2. This CDR3 contains 19 residues. Per germline, CDR1 LGHNA and CDR2 YSLEER. V lost 2 bases to trimming and J lost 4 bases; unmatched junction nucleotides: 16. CDR3: CASSQTILAGDWDGETQYF. DNA for the CDR3: TGCGCCAGCAGCCAAACCATCCTAGCGGGAGATTGGGATGGAGAGACCCAGTACTTC.